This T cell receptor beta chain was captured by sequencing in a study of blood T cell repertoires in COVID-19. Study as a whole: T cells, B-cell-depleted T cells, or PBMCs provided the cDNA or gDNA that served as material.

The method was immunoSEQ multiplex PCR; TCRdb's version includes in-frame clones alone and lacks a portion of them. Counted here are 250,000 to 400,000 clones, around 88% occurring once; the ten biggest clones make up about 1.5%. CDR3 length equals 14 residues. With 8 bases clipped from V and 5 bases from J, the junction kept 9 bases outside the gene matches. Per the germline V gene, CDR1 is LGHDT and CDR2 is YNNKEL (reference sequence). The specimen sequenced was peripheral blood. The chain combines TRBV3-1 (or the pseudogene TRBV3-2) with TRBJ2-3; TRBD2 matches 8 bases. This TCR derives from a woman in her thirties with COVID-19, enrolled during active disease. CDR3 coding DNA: TGTGCCAGCGGGGGCCGGGAGGGGTTAGATACGCAGTATTTT. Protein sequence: CASGGREGLDTQYF.